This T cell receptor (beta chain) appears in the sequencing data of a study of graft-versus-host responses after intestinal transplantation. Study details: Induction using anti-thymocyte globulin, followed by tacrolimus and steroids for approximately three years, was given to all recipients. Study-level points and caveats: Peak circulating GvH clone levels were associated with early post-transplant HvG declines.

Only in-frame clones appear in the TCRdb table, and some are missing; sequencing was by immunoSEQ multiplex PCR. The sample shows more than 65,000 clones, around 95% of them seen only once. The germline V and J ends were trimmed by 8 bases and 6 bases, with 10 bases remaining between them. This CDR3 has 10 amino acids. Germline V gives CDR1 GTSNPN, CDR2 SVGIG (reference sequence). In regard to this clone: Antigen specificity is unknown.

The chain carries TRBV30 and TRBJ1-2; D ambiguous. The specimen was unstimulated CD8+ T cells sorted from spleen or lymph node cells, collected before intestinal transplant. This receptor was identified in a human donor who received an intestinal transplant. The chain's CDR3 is CAMIQNGYTF. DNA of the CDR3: TGTGCCATGATACAGAATGGCTACACCTTC.